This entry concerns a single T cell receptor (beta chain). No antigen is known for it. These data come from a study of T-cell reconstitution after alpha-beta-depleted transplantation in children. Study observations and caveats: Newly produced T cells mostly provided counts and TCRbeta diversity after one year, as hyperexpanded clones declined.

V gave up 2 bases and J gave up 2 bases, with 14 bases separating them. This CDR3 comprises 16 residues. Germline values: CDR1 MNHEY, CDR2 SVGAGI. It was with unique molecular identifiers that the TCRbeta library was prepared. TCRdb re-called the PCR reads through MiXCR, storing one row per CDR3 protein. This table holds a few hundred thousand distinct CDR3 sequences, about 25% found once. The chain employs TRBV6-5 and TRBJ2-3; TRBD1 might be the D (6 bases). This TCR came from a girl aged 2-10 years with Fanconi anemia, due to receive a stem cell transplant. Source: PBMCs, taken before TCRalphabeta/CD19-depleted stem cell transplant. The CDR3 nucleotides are TGTGCCAGCAGTTACCTCAGGGGACCTACCACAGATACGCAGTATTTT. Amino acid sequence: CASSYLRGPTTDTQYF.